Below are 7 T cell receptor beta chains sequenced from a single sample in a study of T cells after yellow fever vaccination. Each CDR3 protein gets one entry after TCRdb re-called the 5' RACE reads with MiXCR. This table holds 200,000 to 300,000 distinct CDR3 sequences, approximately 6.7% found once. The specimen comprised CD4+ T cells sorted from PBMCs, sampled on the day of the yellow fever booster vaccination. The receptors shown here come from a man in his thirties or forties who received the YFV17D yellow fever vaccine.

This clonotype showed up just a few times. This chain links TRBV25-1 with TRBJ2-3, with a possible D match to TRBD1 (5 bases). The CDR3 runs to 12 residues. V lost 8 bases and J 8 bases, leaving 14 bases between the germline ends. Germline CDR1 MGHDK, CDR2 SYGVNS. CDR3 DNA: TGTGCCAGCCGACAGTCCTCCACTACGCAGTATTTT. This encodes CASRQSSTTQYF.

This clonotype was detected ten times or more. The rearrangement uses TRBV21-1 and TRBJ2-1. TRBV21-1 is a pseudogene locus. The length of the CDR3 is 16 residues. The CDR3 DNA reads TGTGCCAGCAGCAAAGTGGCGAGCAGTTCCCACAATGAGCAGTTCTTC. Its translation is CASSKVASSSHNEQFF.

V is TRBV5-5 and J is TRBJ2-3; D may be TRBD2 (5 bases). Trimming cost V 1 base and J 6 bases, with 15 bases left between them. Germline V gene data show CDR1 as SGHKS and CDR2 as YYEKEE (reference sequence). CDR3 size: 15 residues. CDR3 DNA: TGTGCCAGCAGCTTGCAAACGGGATTGGGCGATACGCAGTATTTT. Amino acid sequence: CASSLQTGLGDTQYF.

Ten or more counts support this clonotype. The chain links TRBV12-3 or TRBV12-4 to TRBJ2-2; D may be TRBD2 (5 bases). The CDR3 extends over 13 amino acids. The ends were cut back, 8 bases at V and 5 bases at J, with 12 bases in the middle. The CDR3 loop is CASAEVSTGELFF. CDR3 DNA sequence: TGTGCCAGCGCGGAGGTCTCAACCGGGGAGCTGTTTTTT.

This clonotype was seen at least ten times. The CDR3 bases are TGTGCCAGCAGTTCGAGCCGACAGGGGCTAACTGAAGCTTTCTTT. Its translation is CASSSSRQGLTEAFF. The V call is TRBV12-3 or TRBV12-4, the J call TRBJ1-1; 8 bases align to TRBD1. J was trimmed by 5 bases and V by 4 bases; bases with no gene match: 9. This CDR3 region has 15 residues.

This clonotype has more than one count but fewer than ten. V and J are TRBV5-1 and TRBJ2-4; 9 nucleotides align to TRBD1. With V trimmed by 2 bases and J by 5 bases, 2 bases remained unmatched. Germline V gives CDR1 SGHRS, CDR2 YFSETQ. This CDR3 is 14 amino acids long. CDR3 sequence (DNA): TGCGCCAGCAGCTTAGGACAGGGGCAAAACATTCAGTACTTC. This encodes CASSLGQGQNIQYF.

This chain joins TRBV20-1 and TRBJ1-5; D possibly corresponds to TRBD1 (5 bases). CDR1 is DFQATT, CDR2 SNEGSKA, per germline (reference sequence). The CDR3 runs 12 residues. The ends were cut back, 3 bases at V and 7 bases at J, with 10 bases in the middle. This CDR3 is CSARGGGQPQHF. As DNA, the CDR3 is TGCAGTGCTAGGGGGGGAGGCCAGCCCCAGCATTTT.